Sequencing of this TCR beta chain was carried out in a study of spatial heterogeneity in lung cancer. MiXCR, run by TCRdb on the 5' RACE reads, gives a single entry per CDR3 protein. Here the sample spans approximately 7,400 distinct CDR3 sequences, about 7% being singletons. Time point meaning: sample taken at primary tumor resection. Donation came from roughly 72 patients with untreated early-stage non-small cell lung cancer. No cells were sorted before sequencing. The whole RNA sequenced was extracted from tumor, nontumor lung or frozen PBMC. This clonotype was picked up many times. The antigen is unknown. Germline CDR1 is MDHEN and CDR2 is SYDVKM. J gave up 4 bases and V 5 bases, and 8 bases lay outside the gene matches. The CDR3 spans 15 residues. Findings and limits, study-wide: One measure, the expanded intratumoral alpha and beta TCR count, tracked tumor mutation counts.

The sequencing used lung tumor tissue, collected at surgery. This clonotype originated in a male donor with early-stage non-small cell lung cancer. This rearrangement joins TRBV28 to TRBJ2-5, with 9 bases fitting TRBD2. CDR3 sequence reads: CASSPPGLAAETQYF. The CDR3 DNA sequence: TGTGCCAGCAGTCCCCCGGGACTAGCAGCAGAGACCCAGTACTTC.